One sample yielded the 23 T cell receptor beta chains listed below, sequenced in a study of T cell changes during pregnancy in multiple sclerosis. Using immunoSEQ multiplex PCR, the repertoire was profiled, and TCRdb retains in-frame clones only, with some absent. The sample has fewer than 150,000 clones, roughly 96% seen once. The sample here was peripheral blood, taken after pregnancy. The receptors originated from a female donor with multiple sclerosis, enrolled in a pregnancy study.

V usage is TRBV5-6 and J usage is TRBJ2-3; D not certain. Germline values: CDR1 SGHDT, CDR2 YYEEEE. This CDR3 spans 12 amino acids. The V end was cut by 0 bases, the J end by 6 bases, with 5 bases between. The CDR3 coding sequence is TGTGCCAGCAGCTTGGCGGTGGATACGCAGTATTTT. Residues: CASSLAVDTQYF.

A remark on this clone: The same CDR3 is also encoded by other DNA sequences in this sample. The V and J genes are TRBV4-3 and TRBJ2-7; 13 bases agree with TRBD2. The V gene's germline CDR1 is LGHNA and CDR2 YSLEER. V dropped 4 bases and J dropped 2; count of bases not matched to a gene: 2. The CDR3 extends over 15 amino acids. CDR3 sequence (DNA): TGCGCCAGCAGCCCGGGACTAGCGGGGACCTACGAGCAGTACTTC. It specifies CASSPGLAGTYEQYF.

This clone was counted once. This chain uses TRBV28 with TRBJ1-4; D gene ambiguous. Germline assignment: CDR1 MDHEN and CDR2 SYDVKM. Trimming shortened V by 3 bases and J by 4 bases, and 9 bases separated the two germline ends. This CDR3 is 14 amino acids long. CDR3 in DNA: TGTGCCAGCAGTTTCACTCCAAGTAATGAAAAACTGTTTTTT. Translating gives CASSFTPSNEKLFF.

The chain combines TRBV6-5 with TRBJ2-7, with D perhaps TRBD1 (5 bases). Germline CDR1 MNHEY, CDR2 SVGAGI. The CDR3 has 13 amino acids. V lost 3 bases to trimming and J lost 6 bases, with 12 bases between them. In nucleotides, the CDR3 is TGTGCCAGCAGTTATCAGGGTCGTGGCGAGCAGTACTTC. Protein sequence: CASSYQGRGEQYF.

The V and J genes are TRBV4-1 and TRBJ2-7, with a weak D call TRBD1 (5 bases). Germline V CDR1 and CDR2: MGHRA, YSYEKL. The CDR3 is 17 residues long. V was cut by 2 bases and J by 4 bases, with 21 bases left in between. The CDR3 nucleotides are TGCGCCAGCAGCCAAAGGGGCGCGGACCGGATAAGTTACGAGCAGTACTTC. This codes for CASSQRGADRISYEQYF.

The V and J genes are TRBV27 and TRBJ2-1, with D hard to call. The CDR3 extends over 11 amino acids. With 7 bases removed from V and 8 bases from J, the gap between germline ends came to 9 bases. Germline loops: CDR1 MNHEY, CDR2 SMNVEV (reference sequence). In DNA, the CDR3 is TGTGCCAGCACCTCAGGCTATGAGCAGTTCTTC. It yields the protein CASTSGYEQFF.

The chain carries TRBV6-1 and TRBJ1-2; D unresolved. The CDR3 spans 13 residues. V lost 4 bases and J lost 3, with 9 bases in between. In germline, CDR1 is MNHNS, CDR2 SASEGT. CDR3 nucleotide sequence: TGTGCCAGCAGTGTCGGGAAAGACTATGGCTACACCTTC. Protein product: CASSVGKDYGYTF.

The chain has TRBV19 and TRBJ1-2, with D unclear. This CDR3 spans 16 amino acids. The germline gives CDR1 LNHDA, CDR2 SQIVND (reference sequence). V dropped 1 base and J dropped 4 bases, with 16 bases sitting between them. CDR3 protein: CASSIGGSRDSYGYTF. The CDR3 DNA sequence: TGTGCCAGTAGTATAGGCGGATCGAGGGATAGCTATGGCTACACCTTC.

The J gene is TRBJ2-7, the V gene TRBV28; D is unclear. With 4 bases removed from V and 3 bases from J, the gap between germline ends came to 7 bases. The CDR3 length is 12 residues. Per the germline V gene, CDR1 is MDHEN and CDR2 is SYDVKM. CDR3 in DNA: TGTGCCAGCAGTTCCGGAGTCTACGAGCAGTACTTC. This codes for CASSSGVYEQYF.

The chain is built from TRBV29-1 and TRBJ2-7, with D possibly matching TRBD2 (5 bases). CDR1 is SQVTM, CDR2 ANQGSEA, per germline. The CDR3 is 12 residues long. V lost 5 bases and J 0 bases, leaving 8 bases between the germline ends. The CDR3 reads CSVQRSSYEQYF. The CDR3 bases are TGCAGCGTTCAGCGGAGCTCCTACGAGCAGTACTTC.

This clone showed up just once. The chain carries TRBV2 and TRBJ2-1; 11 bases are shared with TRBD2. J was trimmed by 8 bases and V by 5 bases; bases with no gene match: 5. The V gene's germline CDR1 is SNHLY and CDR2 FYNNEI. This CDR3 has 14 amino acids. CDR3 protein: CASSRLAGRDEQFF. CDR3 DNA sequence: TGTGCCAGCAGTAGACTAGCGGGACGCGATGAGCAGTTCTTC.

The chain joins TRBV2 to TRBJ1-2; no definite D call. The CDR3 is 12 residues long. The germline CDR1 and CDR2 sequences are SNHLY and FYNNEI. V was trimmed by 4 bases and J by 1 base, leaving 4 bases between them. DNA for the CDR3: TGTGCCAGCAGTGTCGGTAACTATGGCTACACCTTC. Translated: CASSVGNYGYTF.

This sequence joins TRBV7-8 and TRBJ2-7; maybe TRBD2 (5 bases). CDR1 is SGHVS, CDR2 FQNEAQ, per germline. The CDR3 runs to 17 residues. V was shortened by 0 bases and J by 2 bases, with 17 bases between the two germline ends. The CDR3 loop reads CASSLAGTGINPYEQYF. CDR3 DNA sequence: TGTGCCAGCAGCTTAGCGGGCACCGGGATAAACCCCTACGAGCAGTACTTC.

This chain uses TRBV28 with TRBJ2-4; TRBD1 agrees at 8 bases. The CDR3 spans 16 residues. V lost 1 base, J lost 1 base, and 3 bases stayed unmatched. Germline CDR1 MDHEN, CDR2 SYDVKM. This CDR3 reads CASSLFRTGAKNIQYF. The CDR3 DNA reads TGTGCCAGCAGTTTATTTAGGACAGGGGCCAAAAACATTCAGTACTTC.

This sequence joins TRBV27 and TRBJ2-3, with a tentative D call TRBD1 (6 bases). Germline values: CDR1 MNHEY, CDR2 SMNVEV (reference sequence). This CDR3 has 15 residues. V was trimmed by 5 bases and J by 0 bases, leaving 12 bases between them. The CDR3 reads CASSPWTASTDTQYF. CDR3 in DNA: TGTGCCAGCAGTCCATGGACAGCTAGCACAGATACGCAGTATTTT.

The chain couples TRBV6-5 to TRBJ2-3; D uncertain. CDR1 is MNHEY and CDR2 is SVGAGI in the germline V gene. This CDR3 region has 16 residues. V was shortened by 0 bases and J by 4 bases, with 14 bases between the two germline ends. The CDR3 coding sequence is TGTGCCAGCAGTTACTCCACTAACCCCTCCGCAGATACGCAGTATTTT. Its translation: CASSYSTNPSADTQYF.

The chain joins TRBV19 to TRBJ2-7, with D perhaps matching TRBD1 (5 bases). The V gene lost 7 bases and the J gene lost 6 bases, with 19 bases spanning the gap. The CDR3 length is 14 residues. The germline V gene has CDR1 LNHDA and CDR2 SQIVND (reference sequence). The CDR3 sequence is CASTGSVGAGEQYF. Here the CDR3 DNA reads TGTGCCAGTACGGGTTCGGTTGGGGCTGGCGAGCAGTACTTC.

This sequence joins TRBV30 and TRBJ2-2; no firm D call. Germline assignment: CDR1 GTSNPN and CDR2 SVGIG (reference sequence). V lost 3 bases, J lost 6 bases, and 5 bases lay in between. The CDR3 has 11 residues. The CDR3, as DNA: TGTGCCTGGAGCCCGGCCGGGGAGCTGTTTTTT. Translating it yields CAWSPAGELFF.

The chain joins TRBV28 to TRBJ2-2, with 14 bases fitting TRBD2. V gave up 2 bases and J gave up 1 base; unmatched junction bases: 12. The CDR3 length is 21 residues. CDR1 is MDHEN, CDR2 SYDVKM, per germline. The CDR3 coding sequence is TGTGCCAGCAGTTTAGGGCGCTGGACTAGCGGGGGGTCACTGAACACCGGGGAGCTGTTTTTT. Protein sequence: CASSLGRWTSGGSLNTGELFF.

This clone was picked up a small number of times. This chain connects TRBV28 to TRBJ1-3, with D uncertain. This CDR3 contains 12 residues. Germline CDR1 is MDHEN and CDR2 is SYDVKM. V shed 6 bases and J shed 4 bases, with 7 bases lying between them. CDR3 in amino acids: CASRLTGNTIYF. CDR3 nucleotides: TGTGCCAGCAGGCTGACAGGAAACACCATATATTTT.

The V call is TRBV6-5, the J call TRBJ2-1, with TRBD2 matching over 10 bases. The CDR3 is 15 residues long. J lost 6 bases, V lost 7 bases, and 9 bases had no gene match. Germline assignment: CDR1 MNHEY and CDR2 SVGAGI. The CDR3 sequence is CASNQAGGPRNEQFF. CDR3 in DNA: TGTGCCAGCAACCAAGCGGGAGGGCCACGCAATGAGCAGTTCTTC.

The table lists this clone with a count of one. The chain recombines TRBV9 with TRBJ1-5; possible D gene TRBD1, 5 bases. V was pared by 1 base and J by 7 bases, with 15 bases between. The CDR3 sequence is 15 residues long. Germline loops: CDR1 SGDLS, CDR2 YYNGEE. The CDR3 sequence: CASSVWGERRQPQHF. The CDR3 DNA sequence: TGTGCCAGCAGCGTATGGGGGGAGAGGAGGCAGCCCCAGCATTTT.

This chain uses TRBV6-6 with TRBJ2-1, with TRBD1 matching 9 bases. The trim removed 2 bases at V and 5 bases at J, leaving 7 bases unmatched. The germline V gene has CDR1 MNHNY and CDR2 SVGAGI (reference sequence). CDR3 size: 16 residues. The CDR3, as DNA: TGTGCCAGCAGTTACCGAAGCGGGACAGGGCACAATGAGCAGTTCTTC. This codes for CASSYRSGTGHNEQFF.